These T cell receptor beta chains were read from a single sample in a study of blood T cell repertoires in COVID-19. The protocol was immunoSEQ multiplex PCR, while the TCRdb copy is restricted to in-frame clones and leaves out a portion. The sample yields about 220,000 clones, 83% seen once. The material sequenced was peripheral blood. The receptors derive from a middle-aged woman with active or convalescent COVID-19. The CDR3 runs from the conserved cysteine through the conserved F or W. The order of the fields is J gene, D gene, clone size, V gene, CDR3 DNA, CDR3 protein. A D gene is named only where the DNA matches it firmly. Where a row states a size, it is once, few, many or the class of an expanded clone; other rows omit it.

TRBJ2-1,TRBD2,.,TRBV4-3,TGCGCCAGCAGCCAAGCCTTCGGGGAGGGAACGGGTAATGAGCAGTTCTTC,CASSQAFGEGTGNEQFF
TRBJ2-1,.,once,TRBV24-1,TGTGCCACCAGTGACCCCACCCAGGGTATAAATGAGCAGTTCTTC,CATSDPTQGINEQFF
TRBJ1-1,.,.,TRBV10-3,TGTGCCATCAGTGATTGGGGAGGGGCGAACACTGAAGCTTTCTTT,CAISDWGGANTEAFF
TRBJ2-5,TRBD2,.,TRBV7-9,TGTGCCAGCAGCCCGCGGACTAGCGGGGGAGGGGAGACCCAGTACTTC,CASSPRTSGGGETQYF
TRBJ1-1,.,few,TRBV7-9,TGTGCCAGCAGCTCTAAACTAGACGAAGCTTTCTTT,CASSSKLDEAFF
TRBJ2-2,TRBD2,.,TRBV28,TGTGCCAGCAGTTACCGGACTAGCGGGGGTGCCGGGGAGCTGTTTTTT,CASSYRTSGGAGELFF
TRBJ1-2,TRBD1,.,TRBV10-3,TGTGCCATCAGTGAGGGGACAGGGGGATGGTATGGCTACACCTTC,CAISEGTGGWYGYTF
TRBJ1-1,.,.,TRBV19,TGTGCCAGTAGTTCCCTCGGACAGAACACTGAAGCTTTCTTT,CASSSLGQNTEAFF
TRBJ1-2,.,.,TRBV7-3,TGTGCCAGCAGCTCAGGGGCTAGTCTTGGCTACACCTTC,CASSSGASLGYTF
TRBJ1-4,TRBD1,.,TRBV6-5,TGTGCCAGCAGTTACGACAGGGGGCCCGAAAAACTGTTTTTT,CASSYDRGPEKLFF
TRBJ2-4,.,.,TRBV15,TGTGCCACCAGCAGAGATTTCGGTCCGGACAGAGCCAAAAACATTCAGTACTTC,CATSRDFGPDRAKNIQYF
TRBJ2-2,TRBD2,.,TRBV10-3,TGTGCCATCAGTGAGAGGACTAGCGGGGCTTCGAGAGGCGGGGAGCTGTTTTTT,CAISERTSGASRGGELFF
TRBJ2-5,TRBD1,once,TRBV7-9,TGTGCCAGCAGCCCAGGGGGACAGGGCGAGTGGACCCAGTACTTC,CASSPGGQGEWTQYF
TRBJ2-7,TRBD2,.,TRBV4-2,TGTGCCAGCAGCCAAGATCTCAGTAGCGGGGGGGCCTTTTCTAGCGAGCAGTACTTC,CASSQDLSSGGAFSSEQYF
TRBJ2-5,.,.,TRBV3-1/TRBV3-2,TGTGCCAGCAGCCAAGAACTAGTGGACCAAGAGACCCAGTACTTC,CASSQELVDQETQYF
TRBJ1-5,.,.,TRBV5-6,TGTGCCAGCAGCTTTTCGGGTCAGCCCCAGCATTTT,CASSFSGQPQHF
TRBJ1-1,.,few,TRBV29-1,TGCAGCGGCATGGGGCGACAGAACACTGAAGCTTTCTTT,CSGMGRQNTEAFF
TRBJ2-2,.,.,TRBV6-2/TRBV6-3,TGTGCCAGCAGTTATCTAACAGGCTCGAACACCGGGGAGCTGTTTTTT,CASSYLTGSNTGELFF
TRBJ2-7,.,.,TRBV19,TGTGCCAGTAGTATGGGGCGCAGCGAGCCCTACGAGCAGTACTTC,CASSMGRSEPYEQYF
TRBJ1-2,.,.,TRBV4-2,TGTGCCAGCAGTAACGGACAGTACTATGGCTACACCTTC,CASSNGQYYGYTF
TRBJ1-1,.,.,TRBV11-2,TGTGCCAGCAGTTTTACTCCCACAGACACTGAAGCTTTCTTT,CASSFTPTDTEAFF
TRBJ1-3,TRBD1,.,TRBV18,TGTGCCAGCCTTAGCGACAGGGCCACTGGAAACACCATATATTTT,CASLSDRATGNTIYF
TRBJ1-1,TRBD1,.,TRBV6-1,TGTGCCAGCAGTGAAAGGGGACAGGGAGCTGCCCGGGGGTCTGAAGCTTTCTTT,CASSERGQGAARGSEAFF
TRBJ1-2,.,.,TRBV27,TGTGCCAGCAGTACTATGGAAGGTTATGGCTACACCTTC,CASSTMEGYGYTF
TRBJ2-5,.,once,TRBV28,TGTGCCAGCAGAGTAGTGGAGACCCAGTACTTC,CASRVVETQYF
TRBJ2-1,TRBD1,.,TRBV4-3,TGCGCCAGCAGCCTGGACAGGGACTCCTACAATGAGCAGTTCTTC,CASSLDRDSYNEQFF
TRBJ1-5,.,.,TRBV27,TGTGCCAGCAGGCGGACAGCCAGCCTCAATCAGCCCCAGCATTTT,CASRRTASLNQPQHF
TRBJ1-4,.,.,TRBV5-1,TGCGCCAGCACCCCTTCCGGTAATGAAAAACTGTTTTTT,CASTPSGNEKLFF
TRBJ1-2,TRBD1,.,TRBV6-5,TGTGCCAGCAGTTATTTGGACAGGGGGCAGGGCTACACCTTC,CASSYLDRGQGYTF
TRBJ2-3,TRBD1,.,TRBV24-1,TGTGCCACCAGTGATAGGGGACAGGGGACGCCAGATACGCAGTATTTT,CATSDRGQGTPDTQYF
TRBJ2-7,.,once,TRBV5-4,TGTGCCAGCAGCTTGAAACAGAGCTCCTACGAGCAGTACTTC,CASSLKQSSYEQYF
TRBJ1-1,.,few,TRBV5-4,TGTGCCAGCAGCCCCGTGGGGGGGAGCATAAACACTGAAGCTTTCTTT,CASSPVGGSINTEAFF
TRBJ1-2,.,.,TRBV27,TGTGCCAGCAGTTTAACTCATCGGGACTATGGCTACACCTTC,CASSLTHRDYGYTF
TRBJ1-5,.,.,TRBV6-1,TGTGCCAGCAGTGAAGCAAACAGGTTTAATCAGCCCCAGCATTTT,CASSEANRFNQPQHF
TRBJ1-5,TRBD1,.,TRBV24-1,TGTGCCACCAGTGATTCCCTGACAGGGAACAATCAGCCCCAGCATTTT,CATSDSLTGNNQPQHF
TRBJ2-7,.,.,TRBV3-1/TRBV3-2,TGTGCCAGCAGCCAAGGTCGAACAGGGTGCTCCTACGAGCAGTACTTC,CASSQGRTGCSYEQYF
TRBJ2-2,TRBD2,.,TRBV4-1,TGCGCCAGCAGCCACCTTGTAGCGGGAGTGGGCACCGGGGAGCTGTTTTTT,CASSHLVAGVGTGELFF
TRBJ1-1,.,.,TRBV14,TGTGCCAGCAGCCCTTACGGTTGGTCGAACACTGAAGCTTTCTTT,CASSPYGWSNTEAFF
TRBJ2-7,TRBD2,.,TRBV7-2,TGTGCCAGCAGCTTAGGGGTAGCGGGAGGACGCGAGCAGTACTTC,CASSLGVAGGREQYF
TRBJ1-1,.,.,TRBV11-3,TGTGCCAGCAGCTTTAGGGGTCAGAACACTGAAGCTTTCTTT,CASSFRGQNTEAFF
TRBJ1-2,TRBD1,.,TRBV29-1,TGCAGCGTTGAAGACGGTCCAGGGGGCTATGGCTACACCTTC,CSVEDGPGGYGYTF
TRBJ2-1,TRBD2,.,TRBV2,TGTGCCAGCAGTGAAGGGGGGGAGGGGAACGTGCAGTTCTTC,CASSEGGEGNVQFF
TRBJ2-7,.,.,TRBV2,TGTGCCAGCAGTGCCCGGGAGATGCAGTACTTC,CASSAREMQYF
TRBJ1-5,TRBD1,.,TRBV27,TGTGCCAGCAGTCCACTGGGGACAGGGGGCTTCGGTCAGCCCCAGCATTTT,CASSPLGTGGFGQPQHF
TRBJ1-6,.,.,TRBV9,TGTGCCAGCAGCGTAGAAGGGGGTAGGTCACCCCTCCACTTT,CASSVEGGRSPLHF
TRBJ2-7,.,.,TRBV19,TGTGCCAGTAGGGGGGCCACCGACCAATACTTC,CASRGATDQYF
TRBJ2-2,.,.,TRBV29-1,TGCAGCGTTGTTACACGGAACACCGGGGAGCTGTTTTTT,CSVVTRNTGELFF
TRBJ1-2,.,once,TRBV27,TGTGCCAGCCGAGGGATTGACTATGGCTACACCTTC,CASRGIDYGYTF
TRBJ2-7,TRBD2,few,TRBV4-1,TGCGCCAGCAGCTGGGGACTAGCGGGAAGAGTTCACTACGAGCAGTACTTC,CASSWGLAGRVHYEQYF
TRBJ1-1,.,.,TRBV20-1,TGCAGTGCTATGGTGGGAGCTGAAGCTTTCTTT,CSAMVGAEAFF
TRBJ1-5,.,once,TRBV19,TGTGCCAGTAGTATAGATCGGTGGGGGAGGGGGCAGCCCCAGCATTTT,CASSIDRWGRGQPQHF
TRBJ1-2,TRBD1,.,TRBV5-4,TGTGCCAGCAGCTTGGATTCGTGGACAGGGGAGGGCTACACCTTC,CASSLDSWTGEGYTF
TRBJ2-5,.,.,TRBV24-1,TGTGCCACCAGTGATTTGCTTGGCGAGACCCAGTACTTC,CATSDLLGETQYF
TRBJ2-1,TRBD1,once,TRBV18,TGTGCCAGCTCACCACCAGGACAGGGGGCCTACAATGAGCAGTTCTTC,CASSPPGQGAYNEQFF